Given below is one TCR beta chain in context. Original processing notes: Estimates of nucleated cell counts were drawn from the amplification of reference gene primers. Profiling relied on immunoSEQ multiplex PCR, and the TCRdb table lists in-frame clones only, not all of them. D and trimming were read from the DNA, whereas the V and J calls and clone size are those reported in that table. The sample lists 230,000 or so clones, more than 85% occurring once. V lost 5 bases to trimming and J lost 4 bases, with 12 bases between them. Looked up from germline, CDR1 is SQVTM and CDR2 is ANQGSEA. The CDR3 is 12 amino acids. This entry belongs to a study of blood T cell repertoires in COVID-19. About the study: The United States, Italy and Spain provided the acute and convalescent COVID-19 samples. Nucleic acid was either cDNA or gDNA, and it came from T cells, B-cell-depleted T cells, or PBMCs.

The genes are TRBV29-1 and TRBJ2-7, with D possibly being TRBD2 (5 bases). This sequence originates from a middle-aged man with active or convalescent COVID-19. The sequenced material came from peripheral blood. DNA of the CDR3: TGCAGCGTTACTAGACCTGGTTACGAGCAGTACTTC. Amino acids: CSVTRPGYEQYF.